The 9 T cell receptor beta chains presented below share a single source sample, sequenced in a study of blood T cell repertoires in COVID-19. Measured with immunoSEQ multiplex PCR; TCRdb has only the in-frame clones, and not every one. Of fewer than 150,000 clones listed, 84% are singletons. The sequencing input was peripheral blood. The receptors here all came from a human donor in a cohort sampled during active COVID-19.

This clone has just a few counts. In nucleotides, the CDR3 is TGTGCCAGCAGCGTTAGGACAGGCTACGAGCAGTACTTC. Protein sequence: CASSVRTGYEQYF. The chain joins TRBV7-8 to TRBJ2-7, with TRBD1 matching 7 bases. CDR3 length: 13 amino acids. J gave up 3 bases and V 5 bases, and 4 bases lay outside the gene matches. The germline gives CDR1 SGHVS, CDR2 FQNEAQ.

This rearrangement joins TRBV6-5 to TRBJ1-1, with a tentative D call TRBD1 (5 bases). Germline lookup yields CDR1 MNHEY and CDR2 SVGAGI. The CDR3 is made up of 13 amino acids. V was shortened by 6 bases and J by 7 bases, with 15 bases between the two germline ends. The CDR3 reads CASRTGGVGEAFF. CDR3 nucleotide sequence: TGTGCCAGCAGAACCGGGGGGGTCGGTGAAGCTTTCTTT.

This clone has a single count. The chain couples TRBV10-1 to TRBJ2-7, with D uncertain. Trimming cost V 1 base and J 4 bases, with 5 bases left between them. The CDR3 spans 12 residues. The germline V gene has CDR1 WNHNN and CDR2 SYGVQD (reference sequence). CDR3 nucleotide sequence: TGCGCCAGCAGTGAGTTCGGGTACGAGCAGTACTTC. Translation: CASSEFGYEQYF.

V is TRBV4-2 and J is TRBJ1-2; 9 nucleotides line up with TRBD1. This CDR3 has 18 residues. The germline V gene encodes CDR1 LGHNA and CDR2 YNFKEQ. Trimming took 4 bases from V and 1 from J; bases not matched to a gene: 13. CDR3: CASSRLKTGTGINYGYTF. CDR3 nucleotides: TGTGCCAGCAGCCGCCTAAAGACGGGGACAGGGATTAACTATGGCTACACCTTC.

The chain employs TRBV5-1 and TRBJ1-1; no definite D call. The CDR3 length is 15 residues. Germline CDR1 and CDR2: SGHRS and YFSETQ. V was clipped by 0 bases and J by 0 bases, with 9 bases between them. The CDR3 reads CASSLASSMNTEAFF. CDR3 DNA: TGCGCCAGCAGCTTGGCCAGTTCCATGAACACTGAAGCTTTCTTT.

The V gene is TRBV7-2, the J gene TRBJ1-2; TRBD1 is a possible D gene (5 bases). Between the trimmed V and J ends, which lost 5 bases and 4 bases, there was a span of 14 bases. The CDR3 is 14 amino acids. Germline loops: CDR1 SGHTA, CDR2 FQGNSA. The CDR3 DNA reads TGTGCCAGCAGCCTCCAGGGCTGGGCCTATGGCTACACCTTC. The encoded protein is CASSLQGWAYGYTF.

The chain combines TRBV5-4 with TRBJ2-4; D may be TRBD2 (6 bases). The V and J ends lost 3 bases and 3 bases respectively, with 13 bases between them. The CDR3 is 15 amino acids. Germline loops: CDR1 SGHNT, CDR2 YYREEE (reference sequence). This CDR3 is CASSSGGDGKNIQYF. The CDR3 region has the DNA TGTGCCAGCAGCTCCGGGGGAGATGGCAAAAACATTCAGTACTTC.

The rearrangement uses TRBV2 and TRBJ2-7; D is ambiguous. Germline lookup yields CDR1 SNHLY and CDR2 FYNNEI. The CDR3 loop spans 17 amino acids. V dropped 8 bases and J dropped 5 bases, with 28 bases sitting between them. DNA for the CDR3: TGTGCCAGCGCTAGTGCGTTTGAGCCTCTGGGTGTCGACGAGCAGTACTTC. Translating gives CASASAFEPLGVDEQYF.

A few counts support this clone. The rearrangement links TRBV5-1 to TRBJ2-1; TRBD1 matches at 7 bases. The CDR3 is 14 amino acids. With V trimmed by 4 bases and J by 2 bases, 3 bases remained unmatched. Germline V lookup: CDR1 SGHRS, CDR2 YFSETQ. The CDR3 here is CASSHGQAYNEQFF. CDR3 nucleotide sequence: TGCGCCAGCAGCCATGGACAGGCCTACAATGAGCAGTTCTTC.